This T cell receptor (beta chain) was identified in a study of spatial heterogeneity in lung cancer. Overall study: Each unique TCR and UMI combination was seen more than ten times on average in raw reads. Study observations and caveats: Counts that tracked tumor mutation counts were those of expanded intratumoral alpha and beta TCRs.

The time point is: sample taken at primary tumor resection. Germline V gives CDR1 SGHRS, CDR2 YFSETQ. The CDR3 runs to 15 residues. V was pared by 0 bases and J by 0 bases, with 7 bases between. TCRdb reprocessed the 5' RACE reads via MiXCR and lists one record per CDR3 protein. The data hold fewer than 5,500 distinct CDR3 sequences, with less than 8.5% observed a single time. On this clonotype: What it binds is unknown.

Sequencing used lung tumor tissue, obtained at surgery. The sequence derives from a male donor with early-stage non-small cell lung cancer. The V gene is TRBV5-1, the J gene TRBJ1-5; no clear D gene. The CDR3: CASSLAGYSNQPQHF. The DNA of the CDR3 is TGCGCCAGCAGCTTGGCGGGTTATAGCAATCAGCCCCAGCATTTT.